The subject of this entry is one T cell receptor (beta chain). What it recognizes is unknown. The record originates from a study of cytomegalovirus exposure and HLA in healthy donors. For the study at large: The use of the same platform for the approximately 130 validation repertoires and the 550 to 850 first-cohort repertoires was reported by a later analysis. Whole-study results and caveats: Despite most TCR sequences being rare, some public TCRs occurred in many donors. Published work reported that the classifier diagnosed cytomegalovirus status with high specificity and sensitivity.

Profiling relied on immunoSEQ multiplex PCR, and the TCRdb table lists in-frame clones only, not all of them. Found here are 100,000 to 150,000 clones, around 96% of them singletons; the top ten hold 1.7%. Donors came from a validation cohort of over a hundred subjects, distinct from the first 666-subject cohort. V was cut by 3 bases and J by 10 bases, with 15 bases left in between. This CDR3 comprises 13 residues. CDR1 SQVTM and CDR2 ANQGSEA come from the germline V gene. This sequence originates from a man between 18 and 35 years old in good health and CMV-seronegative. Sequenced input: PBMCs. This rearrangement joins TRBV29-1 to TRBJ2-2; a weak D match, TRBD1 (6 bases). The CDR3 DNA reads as TGCAGCGTTGAGGTCACACAGGGCGAGGAGCTGTTTTTT. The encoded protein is CSVEVTQGEELFF.